Listed below are T cell receptor beta chains from one sample, sequenced in a study of blood T cells in healthy people across ages. TCRdb reprocessed the 5' RACE reads with MiXCR, giving one entry per CDR3 protein. Seen here are hundreds of thousands of distinct CDR3 sequences, around three fifths observed once, and the top ten hold more than 25%. Sequencing was carried out using blood. These receptor sequences come from a man aged 35 to 55 in good health. Both conserved end residues are part of each CDR3. D genes are given only for firm matches. The listing skips clone size in some rows; elsewhere it reads once, few, many or a size class.

J,size,V,length,D,DNA,CDR3
TRBJ2-1,NA,TRBV5-1,14,NA,TGCGCCAGCAGCTGGTTTCGGGGTAGGGATGAGCAGTTCTTC,CASSWFRGRDEQFF
TRBJ2-1,NA,TRBV27,16,TRBD2,TGTGCCAGCACCATGGGCGCGGGAGTAGGATGGAATGAGCAGTTCTTC,CASTMGAGVGWNEQFF
TRBJ2-7,NA,TRBV29-1,13,NA,TGCAGCGTAGCGAAAAGCTCCTACAATGAGCAGTACTTC,CSVAKSSYNEQYF
TRBJ1-1,NA,TRBV4-1,15,TRBD1,TGCGCCAGCAGCTCCCCGACAGGGCGGAACACTGAAGCTTTCTTT,CASSSPTGRNTEAFF
TRBJ2-1,NA,TRBV4-1,16,TRBD2,TGTGCCAGCAGCCAAGTGGGTCTAGCGGCAAACAATGAGCAGTTCTTC,CASSQVGLAANNEQFF
TRBJ1-2,NA,TRBV12-3/TRBV12-4,13,NA,TGTGCCACCCGCTCCCGACAGTTATATGGCTACACCTTC,CATRSRQLYGYTF
TRBJ2-1,NA,TRBV9,14,NA,TGTGCCAGCAGCGATAGCGGACCCTACAATGAGCAGTTCTTC,CASSDSGPYNEQFF
TRBJ2-5,NA,TRBV7-2,15,NA,TGTGCCAGCAGCCCCTCAGCCGGGGGGCGCGAGACCCAGTACTTC,CASSPSAGGRETQYF
TRBJ2-5,NA,TRBV24-1,15,TRBD2,TGTGCCACCAGTGATTCGGGACTAGCGGAAGAGACCCAGTACTTC,CATSDSGLAEETQYF
TRBJ2-7,few,TRBV28,15,NA,TGTGCCAGCAGTTTACGGCAGGGCCGGGGCTACGAGCAGTACTTC,CASSLRQGRGYEQYF
TRBJ2-7,once,TRBV6-2/TRBV6-3,16,TRBD1,TGTGCCAGCAGTTATAACCGGGACAGCTCCTACAATGAGCAGTACTTC,CASSYNRDSSYNEQYF
TRBJ2-3,NA,TRBV6-5,16,NA,TGTGCCAGCAGTTTGGGTCGAGGAGGCGGCACAGATACGCAGTATTTT,CASSLGRGGGTDTQYF
TRBJ2-2,NA,TRBV7-2,16,TRBD2,TGTGCCAGCAGCTTGAGGGGCGGGGGGAACACCGGGGAGCTGTTTTTT,CASSLRGGGNTGELFF
TRBJ1-2,few,TRBV7-6,13,TRBD1,TGTGCCAGCAGCGTGACAGGGAACTATGGCTACACCTTC,CASSVTGNYGYTF
TRBJ2-1,NA,TRBV6-5,16,NA,TGTGCCAGCAGTTTTCAGAAGCCGCCATCCTACAATGAGCAGTTCTTC,CASSFQKPPSYNEQFF
TRBJ2-3,few,TRBV29-1,15,TRBD1,TGCAGCGATTCCGGGACAGGGGGAACCACAGATACGCAGTATTTT,CSDSGTGGTTDTQYF
TRBJ1-2,NA,TRBV7-9,17,TRBD1,TGTGCCAGCAGCTTAGGGACAGGGAGGGCAACCTACTATGGCTACACCTTC,CASSLGTGRATYYGYTF
TRBJ2-5,few,TRBV27,13,TRBD2,TGTGCCAGCAGTTTGTTGGCTAGCGGTGAGCAGTACTTC,CASSLLASGEQYF
TRBJ2-2,few,TRBV4-3,17,NA,TGCGCCAGCAGCCAAGACGCACTGGGGGCGAACACCGGGGAGCTGTTTTTT,CASSQDALGANTGELFF
TRBJ2-4,NA,TRBV2,14,NA,TGTGCCAGCAGTGAACCACTGAAGGGCGACATTCAGTACTTC,CASSEPLKGDIQYF
TRBJ1-2,NA,TRBV5-1,17,TRBD1,TGCGCCAGCAGCCCCGCTTCCAAACCGGGACAGGGATATGGCTACACCTTC,CASSPASKPGQGYGYTF
TRBJ2-7,NA,TRBV6-2/TRBV6-3,15,TRBD1,TGTGCCAGCAGTTACGGGGACAGGGCTCGGTACGAGCAGTACTTC,CASSYGDRARYEQYF
TRBJ2-5,NA,TRBV7-9,14,NA,TGTGCCGGCAGCTTAGCAGGGGATTTCGGTCTTCAGTACTTC,CAGSLAGDFGLQYF
TRBJ1-2,many,TRBV12-3/TRBV12-4,13,NA,TGTGCCAGCAGCTCAGGGGTGGACTATGGCTACACCTTC,CASSSGVDYGYTF
TRBJ2-3,few,TRBV20-1,17,NA,TGCAGTGCTACACCATCGGGTCTTACTCTAACCCCTTATACGCAGTATTTT,CSATPSGLTLTPYTQYF
TRBJ2-7,NA,TRBV20-1,11,NA,TGCAGTGCTGAGGACGCTCCAAGGCAGTACTTC,CSAEDAPRQYF
TRBJ2-1,NA,TRBV7-9,13,NA,TGTGCCAGCAGCTTACTACTAGTAGACGAGCAGTTCTTC,CASSLLLVDEQFF
TRBJ2-4,NA,TRBV9,14,TRBD1,TGTGCCAGCAGCCGGGACAGAGCAACTGGGGAGCAGTACTTC,CASSRDRATGEQYF
TRBJ2-1,NA,TRBV20-1,15,TRBD2,TGCAGTGCTAGAGATTTTGACGGGGGGGCTGAAGAGCAGTTCTTC,CSARDFDGGAEEQFF
TRBJ2-7,NA,TRBV20-1,14,TRBD2,TGCAATGCTAGAGATCCGCTATCGGGAGGCGAGCAGTACTTC,CNARDPLSGGEQYF
TRBJ1-5,NA,TRBV24-1,15,NA,TGTGCCACCAGTGAGTCGGAGGCAGGGAATCAGCCCCAGCATTTT,CATSESEAGNQPQHF
TRBJ2-5,NA,TRBV4-2,14,NA,TGTGCCAGCAGCCAACTTTGGGACCAAGAGACCCAGTACTTC,CASSQLWDQETQYF
TRBJ2-7,NA,TRBV4-3,15,TRBD1,TGCGCCAGCAGCCAAATGGGACAGGGGGACAATGAGCAGTACTTC,CASSQMGQGDNEQYF
TRBJ2-7,NA,TRBV6-5,15,NA,TGTGCCAGCAGCTTCGACAGGGGAGGGTCCTACGAGCAGTACTTC,CASSFDRGGSYEQYF
TRBJ2-7,NA,TRBV10-3,14,TRBD1,TGTGCCGGACGACGGGACAGGGGGAACGATGAGCAGTACTTC,CAGRRDRGNDEQYF
TRBJ2-5,few,TRBV5-1,13,NA,TGCGCCAGCAGCCCAGGAGACACCGGTACCCAGTACTTC,CASSPGDTGTQYF
TRBJ1-2,NA,TRBV20-1,15,TRBD1,TGCAGTGCTAGAGACACCGGGACAGGGTCCTTTGGCTACACCTTC,CSARDTGTGSFGYTF
TRBJ1-2,NA,TRBV20-1,15,NA,TGCAGTGCTAGAGCCCGGGACGGACGTTCTGGTGGCTACACCTTC,CSARARDGRSGGYTF
TRBJ2-7,NA,TRBV6-5,13,NA,TGTGCCAACAGTGCGGGGCTTTTGGGGGAGCAGTACTTC,CANSAGLLGEQYF
TRBJ2-1,NA,TRBV5-1,16,NA,TGCGCCAGCAGCTCAAACAGGGTGGTATCCTACAATGAGCAGTTCTTC,CASSSNRVVSYNEQFF
TRBJ1-1,NA,TRBV27,15,NA,TGTGCCAGCAGTACCCTGACGTTCATGAACACTGAAGCTTTCTTT,CASSTLTFMNTEAFF
TRBJ2-7,few,TRBV20-1,14,TRBD2,TGCAGTGCTAGAGACGGGGAGGGGATCTACGAGCAGTACTTC,CSARDGEGIYEQYF
TRBJ2-1,few,TRBV5-1,16,TRBD2,TGCGCCAGCAGCTTGGGAGCCGGGGGGGCCTACAATGAGCAGTTCTTC,CASSLGAGGAYNEQFF
TRBJ2-5,NA,TRBV10-3,10,NA,TGTGCCGGCCGCCGGGGGACCCAGTACTTC,CAGRRGTQYF